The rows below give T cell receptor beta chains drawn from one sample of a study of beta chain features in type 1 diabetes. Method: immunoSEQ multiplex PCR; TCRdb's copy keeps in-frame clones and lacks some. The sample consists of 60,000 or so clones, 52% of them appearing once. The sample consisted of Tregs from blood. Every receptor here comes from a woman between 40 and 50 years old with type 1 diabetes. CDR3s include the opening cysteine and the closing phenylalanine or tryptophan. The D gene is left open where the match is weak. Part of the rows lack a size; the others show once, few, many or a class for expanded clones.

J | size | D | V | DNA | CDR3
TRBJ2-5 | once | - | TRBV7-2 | TGTGCCAGCAGCCCGCCAGGGCTAGCGAGCCAAGAGACCCAGTACTTC | CASSPPGLASQETQYF
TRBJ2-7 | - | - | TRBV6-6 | TGTGCCAGCAGTTTTAGGGACAACCTCTACGAGCAGTACTTC | CASSFRDNLYEQYF
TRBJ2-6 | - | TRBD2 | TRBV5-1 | TGCGCCAGCAGCGGGAGGGTTGCTGGGGCCAACGTCCTGACTTTC | CASSGRVAGANVLTF
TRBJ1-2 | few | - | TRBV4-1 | TGCGCCAGCAGCCGACAGTTATCTTCTGCTGGCTACACCTTC | CASSRQLSSAGYTF
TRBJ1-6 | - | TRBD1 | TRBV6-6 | TGTGCCAGCAGCTTCGACAGGGGTAATTCACCCCTCCACTTT | CASSFDRGNSPLHF
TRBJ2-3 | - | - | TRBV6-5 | TGTGCCAGCCGAAGGACCAGGGGCACAGATACGCAGTATTTT | CASRRTRGTDTQYF
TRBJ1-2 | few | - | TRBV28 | TGTGCCAGCAGTTTATCACAGGGTGGCGGCTACACCTTC | CASSLSQGGGYTF
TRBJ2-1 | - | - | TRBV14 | TGTGCCAGCAGCCAGCTCCGGGAGACAGCAAGGTTCTTC | CASSQLRETARFF
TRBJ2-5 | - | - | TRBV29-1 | TGCAGCGCTATGAGGGCTAAGACCCAGTACTTC | CSAMRAKTQYF
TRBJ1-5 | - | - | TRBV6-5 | TGTGCCAGCAGTCCCCAGGGCAATCAGCCCCAGCATTTT | CASSPQGNQPQHF
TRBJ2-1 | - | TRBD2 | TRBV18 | TGTGCCAGCTCATCGACAGCGGGGGGACGGTTAGACAGTGAGCAGTTCTTC | CASSSTAGGRLDSEQFF
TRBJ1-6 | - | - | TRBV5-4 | TGTGCCAGCAGCTCTTGGTCTGGAGGCTCACCCCTCCACTTT | CASSSWSGGSPLHF
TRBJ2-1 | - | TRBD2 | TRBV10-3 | TGTGCCATCAGTGCGCGGACTAGCGGGAATGAGCAGTTCTTC | CAISARTSGNEQFF
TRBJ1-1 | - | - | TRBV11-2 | TGTGCCAGCAGCGTAGACTACACTGAAGCTTTCTTT | CASSVDYTEAFF
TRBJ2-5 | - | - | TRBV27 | TGTGCCAGCAGTTTATTGCCGGGCTTACGAGGGGAGACCCAGTACTTC | CASSLLPGLRGETQYF
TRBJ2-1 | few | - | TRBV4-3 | TGCGCCAGCAGCCTTCTTCGGGGTGAGGGCAATGAGCAGTTCTTC | CASSLLRGEGNEQFF
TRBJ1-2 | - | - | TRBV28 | TGTGCCAGCAGTCCAACATACTATGGCTACACCTTC | CASSPTYYGYTF
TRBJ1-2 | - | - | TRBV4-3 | TGCGCCAGCAGCCAAGACCAGGAAAACTATGGCTACACCTTC | CASSQDQENYGYTF
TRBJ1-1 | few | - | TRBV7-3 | TGTGCCAGCAGCTTAGGAAGGCAGGCCAGTGAAGCTTTCTTT | CASSLGRQASEAFF
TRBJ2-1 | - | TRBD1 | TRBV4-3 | TGCGCCAGCAGCCTTGGGACAGCCGGCAGCTCCTACAATGAGCAGTTCTTC | CASSLGTAGSSYNEQFF
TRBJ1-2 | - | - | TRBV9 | TGTGCCAGCAGCGAACTCTCCCGACCTCACGGGGACTATGGCTACACCTTC | CASSELSRPHGDYGYTF
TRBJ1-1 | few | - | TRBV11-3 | TGTGCCAGCAGCAGGCAGGGTAGGGGATCGAACACTGAAGCTTTCTTT | CASSRQGRGSNTEAFF
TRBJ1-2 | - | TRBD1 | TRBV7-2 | TGTGCCAGCAGGGACAGGGCGTTCTATGGCTACACCTTC | CASRDRAFYGYTF
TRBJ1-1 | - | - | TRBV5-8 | TGTGCCAGCAGCTTGAACTATGACAGGTCCATAACGGCTTTCTTT | CASSLNYDRSITAFF
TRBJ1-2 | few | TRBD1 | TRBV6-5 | TGTGCCAGCAGTCGGACAGGTCCTAACTATGGCTACACCTTC | CASSRTGPNYGYTF